The 32 T cell receptor beta chains given below trace back to one sample, sequenced in a study of identical twins. TCRdb itself ran the 5' RACE reads through MiXCR, one entry per CDR3 protein. The table records 200,000 to 250,000 distinct CDR3 sequences, 5.5% to 8% of them present only once. Separately, the same data were catalogued under a study of yellow fever vaccine responses in identical twins.

Input material: memory (CD45RO+) T cells sorted from blood. Source of these receptors: a young woman in good health.

This clonotype was seen repeatedly, ten times or more. This chain uses TRBV12-3 or TRBV12-4 with TRBJ1-5, with 8 bases identical to TRBD1. There are 15 residues in the CDR3. The ends lost 7 bases at V and 7 bases at J; junction bases unmatched: 12. CDR3 bases: TGTGCCAGCAAACCGGACAGGGACGGCGGACAGCCCCAGCATTTT. Protein product: CASKPDRDGGQPQHF.

This clonotype was counted a few times. This chain uses TRBV12-3 or TRBV12-4 with TRBJ2-1, with a tentative D call TRBD1 (5 bases). V was pared by 5 bases and J by 1 base, with 18 bases between. This CDR3 spans 17 amino acids. Here the CDR3 DNA reads TGTGCCAGCAGTCCCAGCAGGGTCTTATTGTCCTACAATGAGCAGTTCTTC. It translates to CASSPSRVLLSYNEQFF.

The chain uses TRBV20-1 and TRBJ2-5; D gene ambiguous. CDR3 length: 14 residues. The V gene's germline CDR1 is DFQATT and CDR2 SNEGSKA (reference sequence). Between the trimmed V and J ends, which lost 0 bases and 1 base, there was a span of 9 bases. The DNA for the CDR3 is TGCAGTGCTAGAGATTATCGATTCCAAGAGACCCAGTACTTC. The encoded protein is CSARDYRFQETQYF.

This clonotype was picked up many times. The chain has TRBV5-5 and TRBJ2-1; the D gene is possibly TRBD2 (5 bases). This CDR3 region has 14 residues. The V end lost 2 bases, the J end lost 0 bases, and 6 bases lay between the germline ends. Germline lookup yields CDR1 SGHKS and CDR2 YYEKEE (reference sequence). DNA for the CDR3: TGTGCCAGCAGCTTCACTAGCTCCTACAATGAGCAGTTCTTC. This codes for CASSFTSSYNEQFF.

This chain uses TRBV10-1 with TRBJ2-5; 9 nucleotides line up with TRBD1. The junction had 8 bases not matched to a gene; V was cut back by 5 bases and J by 4 bases. CDR3 length: 15 amino acids. Germline lookup yields CDR1 WNHNN and CDR2 SYGVQD (reference sequence). CDR3 coding DNA: TGCGCCAGCAGTCCGGGACAGGGTTCGCCAGAGACCCAGTACTTC. Protein: CASSPGQGSPETQYF.

The chain joins TRBV12-3 or TRBV12-4 to TRBJ1-6, with D perhaps TRBD1 (6 bases). Trimming removed 4 bases from V and 12 bases from J, with 16 bases in between. The CDR3 is 14 residues long. CDR3 in amino acids: CASSWGGDVGPLHF. The CDR3 nucleotides are TGTGCCAGCAGTTGGGGGGGCGACGTAGGACCCCTCCACTTT.

This clonotype was counted ten times or more. The gene calls are TRBV6-6 and TRBJ1-5; D ambiguous. V was cut by 6 bases and J by 9 bases, with 9 bases left in between. Germline V lookup: CDR1 MNHNY, CDR2 SVGAGI (reference sequence). The CDR3 spans 11 residues. The CDR3 spells CASRKEGPQHF. CDR3 bases: TGTGCCAGCAGGAAAGAGGGGCCCCAGCATTTT.

The CDR3 spells CASSPRDTEIYGYTF. The CDR3, as DNA: TGTGCCAGCAGCCCTCGGGACACAGAAATCTATGGCTACACCTTC. The rearrangement joins TRBV5-5 to TRBJ1-2; a possible D gene is TRBD1 (6 bases). The length of the CDR3 is 15 residues. The V gene's germline CDR1 is SGHKS and CDR2 YYEKEE (reference sequence). Trimming removed 4 bases from V and 4 bases from J, with 17 bases in between.

The table lists this clonotype with many counts. This chain joins TRBV6-1 and TRBJ2-1; 8 bases are shared with TRBD1. The length of the CDR3 is 16 residues. Germline V gene lookup returns CDR1 MNHNS and CDR2 SASEGT. With V trimmed by 6 bases and J by 0 bases, 7 bases remained unmatched. In DNA form, the CDR3 reads TGTGCCAGCAGAAAGGGACAGGCGAGCTCCTACAATGAGCAGTTCTTC. Translation gives CASRKGQASSYNEQFF.

This clonotype occurred a few times. The V gene is TRBV18, the J gene TRBJ2-7, with TRBD1 matching over 9 bases. CDR1 KGHSH and CDR2 LQKENI come from the germline V gene. The CDR3 spans 16 residues. Trimming cost V 3 bases and J 7 bases; bases outside gene matches: 13. DNA of the CDR3: TGTGCCAGCTCACCCAGGACTCCGGGACAGGGCGTGGAGCAGTACTTC. It encodes CASSPRTPGQGVEQYF.

V gene TRBV27 combines with J gene TRBJ1-6; D gene ambiguous. The germline gives CDR1 MNHEY, CDR2 SMNVEV (reference sequence). The CDR3 length is 14 residues. Deletions cut 5 bases from V and 5 bases from J, with 10 bases between. As DNA, the CDR3 is TGTGCCAGCAGTCCATCACTTAATAATTCACCCCTCCACTTT. It codes for CASSPSLNNSPLHF.

This clonotype has just a few counts. The genes are TRBV11-3 and TRBJ1-1, with D possibly TRBD1 on 5 matching bases. V dropped 4 bases and J dropped 2 bases, with 14 bases sitting between them. There are 15 residues in the CDR3. In germline, CDR1 is SGHNT, CDR2 YENEEA. This CDR3 is CASSSRDNSNTEAFF. CDR3 nucleotide sequence: TGTGCCAGCAGCTCCAGGGATAACAGCAACACTGAAGCTTTCTTT.

This clonotype was seen a few times. The V and J genes are TRBV6-1 and TRBJ1-4; the D is unclear. The CDR3 runs to 14 residues. Trimming removed 11 bases at V and 0 bases at J, with 13 bases between. Germline CDR1 reads MNHNS; CDR2 reads SASEGT. CDR3 bases: TGTGCCGGCTCGGACGGATCAACTAATGAAAAACTGTTTTTT. Its protein product is CAGSDGSTNEKLFF.

This clonotype was counted a few times. The chain combines TRBV29-1 with TRBJ2-5, with D possibly matching TRBD1 (5 bases). This CDR3 comprises 14 residues. V lost 0 bases and J 5 bases, leaving 13 bases between the germline ends. CDR1 and CDR2 (germline): SQVTM, ANQGSEA. The CDR3 loop reads CSVEDPSGLETQYF. In DNA form, the CDR3 reads TGCAGCGTTGAAGATCCCTCAGGGTTGGAGACCCAGTACTTC.

This clonotype turned up a few times. This chain uses TRBV19 with TRBJ1-2, with 9 bases aligning to TRBD1. Germline V gives CDR1 LNHDA, CDR2 SQIVND (reference sequence). This CDR3 contains 15 residues. Losses at the gene ends were 3 bases for V and 9 bases for J; bases not matched to a gene: 11. The CDR3 DNA follows: TGTGCCAGTAGTATTGTCGGGACAGGGCTTTTCAGCTACACCTTC. Translation gives CASSIVGTGLFSYTF.

The chain combines TRBV12-3 or TRBV12-4 with TRBJ2-7, with 14 bases fitting TRBD2. There are 19 residues in the CDR3. After removal of 3 bases from V and 0 bases from J, the junction contained 10 bases not matched to a gene. The CDR3 reads CASSFPPGLAGANSYEQYF. DNA for the CDR3: TGTGCCAGCAGTTTTCCGCCGGGACTAGCGGGAGCAAACTCCTACGAGCAGTACTTC.

This clonotype was counted between two and nine times. The chain employs TRBV7-9 and TRBJ2-1, with 7 positions matching TRBD2. CDR1 and CDR2 from the germline V gene are SEHNR and FQNEAQ (reference sequence). The V and J ends lost 1 base and 13 bases, in that order; junction bases with no gene match: 10. The CDR3 loop spans 14 amino acids. The CDR3 DNA reads as TGTGCCAGCAGCTTAGTAACGGGACGGACTAGTCAGTTCTTC. It codes for CASSLVTGRTSQFF.

This clonotype was seen a few times. The chain recombines TRBV20-1 with TRBJ2-3; D unresolved. This CDR3 has 15 residues. V was pared by 0 bases and J by 0 bases, with 10 bases between. Germline CDR1 is DFQATT and CDR2 is SNEGSKA (reference sequence). The CDR3 here is CSARDWRISTDTQYF. The CDR3 nucleotides read TGCAGTGCTAGAGATTGGCGGATCAGCACAGATACGCAGTATTTT.

The chain combines TRBV24-1 with TRBJ2-3, with D perhaps TRBD2 (7 bases). The CDR3 runs to 14 residues. Germline CDR1 is KGHDR and CDR2 is SFDVKD. Trimming left V 2 bases short and J 6 bases short, with 11 bases between. In DNA, the CDR3 is TGTGCCACCAGTGATTCGGGGGGCGCGGATACGCAGTATTTT. It is translated as CATSDSGGADTQYF.

In this sample, this clonotype turned up a few times. This chain joins TRBV28 and TRBJ1-3, with D unclear. The CDR3 is made up of 15 amino acids. The V end lost 9 bases, the J end lost 0 bases, and 15 bases lay between the germline ends. Germline V gene sequence: CDR1 MDHEN, CDR2 SYDVKM. The CDR3 coding sequence is TGTGCCAGTTCCGTGACCCCGATCTCTGGAAACACCATATATTTT. Amino acid sequence: CASSVTPISGNTIYF.

This clonotype turned up a few times. This chain joins TRBV28 and TRBJ2-1; 9 bases are shared with TRBD2. With V trimmed by 8 bases and J by 3 bases, 14 bases remained unmatched. Germline V CDR1 and CDR2: MDHEN, SYDVKM. The CDR3 runs 17 residues. The CDR3 bases are TGTGCCAGCGCTGTATTTCCGGGACTAGCATTCTACAATGAGCAGTTCTTC. This translates into CASAVFPGLAFYNEQFF.

V and J are TRBV10-2 and TRBJ2-7; D ambiguous. Deletions cut 2 bases from V and 4 bases from J, with 12 bases between. Germline V lookup: CDR1 WSHSY, CDR2 SAAADI. The CDR3 runs 14 residues. This chain's CDR3 is CASSEVGPPYEQYV. In nucleotides, the CDR3 is TGCGCCAGCAGTGAGGTAGGCCCCCCTTACGAGCAGTACGTC.

This clonotype appeared a few times. The chain links TRBV12-3 or TRBV12-4 to TRBJ2-1; maybe TRBD1 (5 bases). The CDR3 totals 15 residues. Trimming pared 5 bases from V and 3 bases from J, leaving 14 bases between. The CDR3 DNA reads TGTGCCAGCAGTCCGAAACCGGACAACTACAATGAGCAGTTCTTC. This translates into CASSPKPDNYNEQFF.

This clonotype has a count of ten or more. This chain joins TRBV29-1 and TRBJ2-7, with a possible D match to TRBD1 (6 bases). Trimming left V 5 bases short and J 0 bases short, with 11 bases between. From germline, CDR1 is SQVTM and CDR2 ANQGSEA. The CDR3 has 13 amino acids. In nucleotides, the CDR3 is TGCAGCGTTAACAGGGCCAACTCCTACGAGCAGTACTTC. It specifies CSVNRANSYEQYF.

This chain connects TRBV6-1 to TRBJ1-2; tentatively, D is TRBD1 (6 bases). The CDR3 has 14 residues. Germline-derived CDR1 and CDR2 are MNHNS and SASEGT. The V and J ends lost 5 bases and 2 bases respectively, with 12 bases between them. CDR3: CASSTPQGNYGYTF. The CDR3 nucleotides read TGTGCCAGCAGTACCCCACAGGGCAACTATGGCTACACCTTC.

This clonotype is a singleton in its sample. The chain links TRBV23-1 to TRBJ2-2, with D unclear. TRBV23-1 is placed among ORFs of uncertain function. The V end was cut by 1 base, the J end by 1 base, with 1 base between. CDR3 length: 13 residues. The CDR3 nucleotides read TGCGCCAGCAGTCAATGGAACACCGGGGAGCTGTTTTTT. It yields the protein CASSQWNTGELFF.

The V and J genes are TRBV28 and TRBJ1-4; 9 bases line up with TRBD1. V was pared by 6 bases and J by 3 bases, with 20 bases of the junction left unmatched. The germline V gene has CDR1 MDHEN and CDR2 SYDVKM. This CDR3 has 20 amino acids. CDR3 protein: CASSPRPGTGFQRANEKLFF. The CDR3 DNA sequence: TGTGCCAGCAGCCCTCGCCCCGGGACAGGGTTCCAGCGGGCTAATGAAAAACTGTTTTTT.

This clonotype has just a few counts. This rearrangement joins TRBV6-1 to TRBJ2-3; TRBD2 agrees at 12 bases. With V trimmed by 6 bases and J by 5 bases, 12 bases remained unmatched. Germline assignment: CDR1 MNHNS and CDR2 SASEGT. The CDR3 is 17 residues long. The CDR3 loop reads CASSQLPGLAGIDTQYF. The CDR3 bases are TGTGCCAGCAGCCAACTTCCGGGACTAGCGGGCATAGATACGCAGTATTTT.

In its sample, this clonotype was seen a few times. The rearrangement links TRBV6-2 or TRBV6-3 to TRBJ2-1, with D uncertain. V dropped 6 bases and J dropped 8 bases, with 11 bases sitting between them. Germline V CDR1 and CDR2: MNHEY, SVGEGT. The CDR3 has 12 residues. The CDR3 sequence is CASRISRYEQFF. CDR3 DNA: TGTGCCAGCAGAATTAGTCGCTATGAGCAGTTCTTC.

This clonotype was counted many times. The CDR3 reads CSATTVNYGYTF. The DNA of the CDR3 is TGCAGTGCAACGACAGTTAACTATGGCTACACCTTC. The chain couples TRBV20-1 to TRBJ1-2; D is perhaps TRBD1 (5 bases). CDR3 size: 12 residues. The ends were cut back, 6 bases at V and 1 base at J, with 9 bases in the middle. Germline CDR1 and CDR2: DFQATT and SNEGSKA (reference sequence).

The chain combines TRBV20-1 with TRBJ2-2; D ambiguous. Deletions cut 4 bases from V and 0 bases from J, with 9 bases between. The CDR3 sequence is 14 residues long. The V gene's germline CDR1 is DFQATT and CDR2 SNEGSKA (reference sequence). The CDR3: CSAIDEPNTGELFF. CDR3 nucleotide sequence: TGCAGTGCTATCGACGAACCGAACACCGGGGAGCTGTTTTTT.

The rearrangement joins TRBV7-8 to TRBJ2-3; possibly TRBD1 or TRBD2 for D (5 bases each). V was shortened by 3 bases and J by 8 bases, with 15 bases between the two germline ends. Looked up from germline, CDR1 is SGHVS and CDR2 is FQNEAQ. The CDR3 length is 14 residues. For the CDR3, the DNA is TGTGCCAGCAGCTTTAGGGATCCAGGGAGTACGCAGTATTTT. Protein: CASSFRDPGSTQYF.